The source of this T cell receptor (beta chain) is a study of shared clonotypes between healthy human individuals. The protocol was immunoSEQ multiplex PCR, while the TCRdb copy is restricted to in-frame clones and leaves out a portion. The sample has some 300,000 clones, about 73% seen once. This clone has only a few counts. The antigen remains unidentified. V was clipped by 1 base and J by 3 bases; unmatched bases: 14. CDR3 size: 18 residues. CDR1 is GTSNPN, CDR2 SVGIG, per germline (reference sequence). General observations from the study: Only blood was sampled; tissue repertoires likely differ. Shared across a handful of donors were 5% to 6% of the naive CD4 clonotypes. Few donors limited the genetic and exposure-history diversity represented.

The J gene is TRBJ2-3, the V gene TRBV30, with 9 bases identical to TRBD2. This TCR was recovered from a young man in good health. The sample consisted of memory CD4+ T cells sorted from blood. Subset meaning: CD45RA-negative fraction. The DNA for the CDR3 is TGTGCCTGGAGTGGGCTAGCGGGACGCCCCCTTGAAACAGATACGCAGTATTTT. Translating gives CAWSGLAGRPLETDTQYF.